Shown below are 18 T cell receptor beta chains from a single sample sequenced in a study of cytotoxic CD8 clonotypes in ibrutinib-treated CLL. Sequencing used immunoSEQ multiplex PCR; TCRdb keeps in-frame clones, though not all of them. The data hold tens of thousands of clones, with roughly 72% observed a single time. The specimen comprised PBMCs, sampled after 12 months of ibrutinib treatment. The receptor set was obtained from a human donor with chronic lymphocytic leukemia.

The table lists this clone with a few counts. The chain employs TRBV29-1 and TRBJ2-7; 7 nucleotides align to TRBD1. The CDR3 has 12 amino acids. The trim removed 6 bases at V and 5 bases at J, leaving 7 bases unmatched. CDR1 and CDR2 from the germline V gene are SQVTM and ANQGSEA. CDR3 nucleotide sequence: TGCAGCGTACAGACAGGGCAAAACGAGCAGTACTTC. Its protein product is CSVQTGQNEQYF.

The chain recombines TRBV6-5 with TRBJ1-5, with D unresolved. CDR1 is MNHEY and CDR2 is SVGAGI in the germline V gene. Trimming took 2 bases from V and 0 from J, leaving 8 bases between them. The CDR3 has 15 amino acids. CDR3 nucleotide sequence: TGTGCCAGCAGTTACAAGACACCTAGCAATCAGCCCCAGCATTTT. This encodes CASSYKTPSNQPQHF.

The chain joins TRBV7-2 to TRBJ2-7; no clear D. V shed 2 bases and J shed 7 bases, with 12 bases lying between them. Germline V lookup: CDR1 SGHTA, CDR2 FQGNSA. This CDR3 region has 13 residues. The DNA for the CDR3 is TGTGCCAGCAGCTTACCCCTTATAGGAGAGCAGTACTTC. Translation gives CASSLPLIGEQYF.

This chain uses TRBV18 with TRBJ2-1; a possible D gene is TRBD2 (6 bases). Trimming cost V 4 bases and J 8 bases, with 21 bases left between them. The CDR3 length is 16 residues. Germline values: CDR1 KGHSH, CDR2 LQKENI. CDR3: CASSLRPGLLGDEQFF. CDR3 bases: TGTGCCAGCTCACTACGACCGGGACTCCTGGGGGATGAGCAGTTCTTC.

In nucleotides, the CDR3 is TGCGCCAGCAGCTTGGGGGGGGTGAGCAATCAGCCCCAGCATTTT. Protein sequence: CASSLGGVSNQPQHF. This chain uses TRBV5-1 with TRBJ1-5; D is possibly TRBD1 (5 bases). The CDR3 contains 15 residues. V was shortened by 0 bases and J by 1 base, with 8 bases between the two germline ends. CDR1 is SGHRS, CDR2 YFSETQ, per germline.

The V and J genes are TRBV2 and TRBJ2-6; no clear D. V shed 1 base and J shed 0 bases, with 4 bases lying between them. Germline V gene lookup returns CDR1 SNHLY and CDR2 FYNNEI. The CDR3 loop spans 15 amino acids. CDR3 residues: CASSEDLSGANVLTF. CDR3 nucleotide sequence: TGTGCCAGCAGTGAAGACCTCTCTGGGGCCAACGTCCTGACTTTC.

The rearrangement uses TRBV30 and TRBJ2-7; D gene unclear. This CDR3 is built from 15 residues. From germline, CDR1 is GTSNPN and CDR2 SVGIG (reference sequence). Trimming removed 1 base at V and 0 bases at J, with 13 bases between. CDR3 sequence reads: CAWSAPTLTSYEQYF. DNA for the CDR3: TGTGCCTGGAGTGCTCCGACCCTGACCTCCTACGAGCAGTACTTC. Using reference TRBV30 and TRBJ2-7 for the parts outside the CDR3, the full variable domain is SQTIHQWPATLVQPVGSPLSLECTVEGTSNPNLYWYRQAAGRGLQLLFYSVGIGQISSEVPQNLSASRPQDRQFILSSKKLLLSDSGFYLCAWSAPTLTSYEQYFGPGTRLTVT.

V and J are TRBV28 and TRBJ1-5, with 8 bases identical to TRBD1. The CDR3 has 17 residues. Germline lookup yields CDR1 MDHEN and CDR2 SYDVKM. The V gene end was trimmed by 6 bases and the J gene end by 0 bases; junction bases not matched to a gene: 10. The CDR3 bases are TGTGCCAGCAGCCAAAGCCGAGGACAGGGTAGCAATCAGCCCCAGCATTTT. Its protein product is CASSQSRGQGSNQPQHF.

The chain joins TRBV10-3 to TRBJ2-6; TRBD2 matches at 7 bases. There are 17 residues in the CDR3. Unmatched junction bases numbered 4, after V lost 2 bases and J lost 0 bases. The germline CDR1 and CDR2 sequences are ENHRY and SYGVKD. As DNA, the CDR3 is TGTGCCATCAGTGAGGAGGGAGGGGCCTCTGGGGCCAACGTCCTGACTTTC. Protein sequence: CAISEEGGASGANVLTF.

The chain employs TRBV10-3 and TRBJ1-5; tentatively, D is TRBD1 (5 bases). The ends were cut back, 0 bases at V and 2 bases at J, with 11 bases in the middle. CDR1 is ENHRY and CDR2 is SYGVKD in the germline V gene. The CDR3 loop spans 16 amino acids. Here the CDR3 DNA reads TGTGCCATCAGTGAGTCCCTGGTAGGGGGCAATCAGCCCCAGCATTTT. Translation gives CAISESLVGGNQPQHF.

This chain uses TRBV7-3 with TRBJ2-1, with D perhaps TRBD2 (6 bases). The CDR3 is made up of 16 amino acids. Per germline, CDR1 SGHTA and CDR2 FQGTGA. Trimming stripped 1 base from V and 4 bases from J, with 14 bases between. As DNA, the CDR3 is TGTGCCAGCAGCTTAATGCCCGGGGGTGGATACAATGAGCAGTTCTTC. Amino acids: CASSLMPGGGYNEQFF.

This clone has ten or more counts. The chain uses TRBV6-4 and TRBJ1-1; unclear D gene. V was shortened by 4 bases and J by 5 bases, with 11 bases between the two germline ends. Germline values: CDR1 MRHNA, CDR2 SNTAGT. The CDR3 contains 13 residues. CDR3 sequence (DNA): TGTGCCAGCAGTGTTTCCCAGCAAACTGAAGCTTTCTTT. Translation: CASSVSQQTEAFF.

The V call is TRBV6-6, the J call TRBJ1-5; 11 positions match TRBD1. From germline, CDR1 is MNHNY and CDR2 SVGAGI (reference sequence). The CDR3 runs to 15 residues. Trimming cost V 6 bases and J 6 bases; bases outside gene matches: 7. CDR3 nucleotide sequence: TGTGCCAGCAGACGCAGGACAGGGGGCGGTCAGCCCCAGCATTTT. Its translation is CASRRRTGGGQPQHF.

The CDR3 coding sequence is TGTGCCAGCAGCTTAGCCCAGGGGAGTAATGGCTACACCTTC. Its translation: CASSLAQGSNGYTF. This sequence joins TRBV7-9 and TRBJ1-2; D possibly corresponds to TRBD1 (6 bases). With 0 bases removed from V and 6 bases from J, the gap between germline ends came to 11 bases. This CDR3 contains 14 residues. CDR1 and CDR2 (germline): SEHNR, FQNEAQ (reference sequence).

This chain uses TRBV28 with TRBJ1-1; D is unresolved. Between the trimmed V and J ends, which lost 2 bases and 3 bases, there was a span of 10 bases. The CDR3 length is 14 residues. CDR1 is MDHEN and CDR2 is SYDVKM in the germline V gene. This chain's CDR3 is CASSLLMIDTEAFF. In nucleotides, the CDR3 is TGTGCCAGCAGTTTACTTATGATTGACACTGAAGCTTTCTTT.

The chain recombines TRBV30 with TRBJ1-1; D possibly corresponds to TRBD1 (6 bases). Germline-derived CDR1 and CDR2 are GTSNPN and SVGIG (reference sequence). V lost 0 bases and J lost 7, with 18 bases in between. This CDR3 region has 15 residues. The CDR3 nucleotides read TGTGCCTGGAGTGTAATGAACAGGGAGGGTCTTGAAGCTTTCTTT. Protein product: CAWSVMNREGLEAFF. The full variable domain, completed using reference TRBV30 and TRBJ1-1, is SQTIHQWPATLVQPVGSPLSLECTVEGTSNPNLYWYRQAAGRGLQLLFYSVGIGQISSEVPQNLSASRPQDRQFILSSKKLLLSDSGFYLCAWSVMNREGLEAFFGQGTRLTVV.

V is TRBV6-5 and J is TRBJ2-2, with D uncertain. Germline loops: CDR1 MNHEY, CDR2 SVGAGI. The CDR3 consists of 14 residues. V was shortened by 0 bases and J by 7 bases, with 9 bases between the two germline ends. In DNA, the CDR3 is TGTGCCAGCAGTTACTCCCTCTCAGTCGGGGAGCTGTTTTTT. Encoded protein: CASSYSLSVGELFF.

The rearrangement uses TRBV6-5 and TRBJ2-7; D not resolved. CDR1 is MNHEY, CDR2 SVGAGI, per germline. The CDR3 runs 11 residues. Between the trimmed V and J ends, which lost 5 bases and 3 bases, there was a span of 5 bases. The CDR3 sequence: CASSPYYEQYF. The CDR3 nucleotides read TGTGCCAGCAGTCCCTACTACGAGCAGTACTTC.